This T cell receptor (beta chain) appears in the sequencing data of a study of T cell changes during pregnancy in multiple sclerosis (dated 2019 in TCRdb). Notes on the research overall: The study examined how the T cell repertoire changed over the course of pregnancy in women with multiple sclerosis.

For this chain, trimming is 2 bases at the V end and 6 bases at the J end, and the number of junction bases without a gene match is 10. The CDR3 sequence holds 17 residues, the cysteine and phenylalanine included. Only CDR3 DNA is held: 51 bases, read in frame from base 1. The germline V gene provides CDR1 MGHRA and CDR2 YSYEKL. Details on this clone: No cognate antigen has been identified for it. Base-call qualities are not available, and no considerably larger clone is one nucleotide away.

Libraries were prepared through the immunoSEQ multiplex PCR assay. TCRdb's version of the immuneACCESS table is confined to in-frame rearrangements and falls short of the full clone set. An unresolved V gene accounts for under half of the shortfall where checked; the remainder is of unknown origin. The table for this sample lists approximately 99,000 clones; 93% of them were counted only once. The top ten clones comprise 0.99% of the sample. The V and J genes are TRBV4-1 and TRBJ2-1; 10 of the junction bases match TRBD2. The material sequenced was peripheral blood, taken after pregnancy. This clonotype was sampled from a female donor with multiple sclerosis, enrolled in a pregnancy study. The CDR3 region reads CASSQTPSGRSSNEQFF. The DNA reads as follows: TGCGCCAGCAGCCAAACCCCTAGCGGGAGATCGAGCAATGAGCAGTTCTTC.